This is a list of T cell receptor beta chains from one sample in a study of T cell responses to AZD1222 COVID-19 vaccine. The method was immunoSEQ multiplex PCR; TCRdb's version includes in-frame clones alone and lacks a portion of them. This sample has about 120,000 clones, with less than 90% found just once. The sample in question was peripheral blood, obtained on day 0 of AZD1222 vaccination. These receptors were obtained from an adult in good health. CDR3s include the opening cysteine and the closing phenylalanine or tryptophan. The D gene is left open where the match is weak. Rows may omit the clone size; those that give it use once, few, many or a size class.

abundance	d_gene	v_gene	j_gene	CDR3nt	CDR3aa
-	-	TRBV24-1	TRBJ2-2	TGTGCCACCACAACAGGACTCACCGGGGAGCTGTTTTTT	CATTTGLTGELFF
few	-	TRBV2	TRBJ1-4	TGTGCCAGCAGTGAATCGAGGACTGGAAAACTGTTTTTT	CASSESRTGKLFF
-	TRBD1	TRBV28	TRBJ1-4	TGTGCCAGCAGGACCCTACTCAGGGGGGCTAATGAAAAACTGTTTTTT	CASRTLLRGANEKLFF
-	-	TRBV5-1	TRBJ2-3	TGCGCCAGCAGCTTTGACCCTCGCACAGATACGCAGTATTTT	CASSFDPRTDTQYF
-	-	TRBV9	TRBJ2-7	TGTGCCAGCAGCGTCATTCAGGGTGGGGAGCAGTACTTC	CASSVIQGGEQYF
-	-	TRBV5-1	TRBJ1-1	TGCGCCAGCAGCTTGGGGGCGGGTGGGTACACTGAAGCTTTCTTT	CASSLGAGGYTEAFF
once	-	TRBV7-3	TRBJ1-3	TGTGCCAGCAGCTTAAGCTCTGGCTCTGGAAACACCATATATTTT	CASSLSSGSGNTIYF
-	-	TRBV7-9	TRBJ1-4	TGTGCCAGCAGCCCCCCGGCTCTCGAAACTAATGAAAAACTGTTTTTT	CASSPPALETNEKLFF
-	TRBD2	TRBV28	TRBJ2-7	TGTGCCAGCAGTTTAGAGGGACTACGGGACGAGCAGTACTTC	CASSLEGLRDEQYF
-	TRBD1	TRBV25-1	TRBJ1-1	TGTGCCAGCAGTGAATCTGAGGGGGCATATACTGAAGCTTTCTTT	CASSESEGAYTEAFF